A single sample is the source of the 14 T cell receptor beta chains below, sequenced in a study of blood T cell repertoires in COVID-19. Data came from immunoSEQ multiplex PCR; TCRdb stores just in-frame clones and leaves some out. The sample includes around 240,000 clones, 82% of them seen just once. The material sequenced was peripheral blood. All receptors derive from a woman older than 75 with acute or convalescent COVID-19.

This chain uses TRBV29-1 with TRBJ1-2; maybe TRBD1 (6 bases). The CDR3 is 13 residues long. Trimming took 6 bases from V and 5 from J, leaving 16 bases between them. The germline CDR1 and CDR2 sequences are SQVTM and ANQGSEA. The CDR3 region is CSVLAGAGYGYTF. The CDR3 DNA reads as TGCAGCGTCCTGGCAGGGGCTGGTTATGGCTACACCTTC.

This chain joins TRBV6-1 and TRBJ1-2, with 8 nucleotides matching TRBD1. Per germline, CDR1 MNHNS and CDR2 SASEGT. With V trimmed by 2 bases and J by 11 bases, 4 bases remained unmatched. The CDR3 consists of 12 residues. The CDR3 DNA reads as TGTGCCAGCAGTGAACGGACAGGGCTTTACACCTTC. Translating gives CASSERTGLYTF.

The genes are TRBV9 and TRBJ1-4; D not certain. Germline-derived CDR1 and CDR2 are SGDLS and YYNGEE. The CDR3 has 12 amino acids. V was trimmed by 9 bases and J by 5 bases, leaving 11 bases between them. The CDR3 bases are TGTGCCACCCGACACCGCAATGAAAAACTGTTTTTT. This encodes CATRHRNEKLFF.

This rearrangement joins TRBV19 to TRBJ2-6; tentative D call: TRBD2 (5 bases). V was cut by 0 bases and J by 1 base, with 7 bases left in between. The CDR3 is 16 amino acids. The V gene's germline CDR1 is LNHDA and CDR2 SQIVND (reference sequence). The CDR3 here is CASSIERASGANVLTF. CDR3 coding DNA: TGTGCCAGTAGTATAGAGAGGGCTTCTGGGGCCAACGTCCTGACTTTC.

This chain joins TRBV7-2 and TRBJ2-5, with a weak D call TRBD1 (6 bases). The length of the CDR3 is 15 residues. The V gene's germline CDR1 is SGHTA and CDR2 FQGNSA. Trimming cost V 0 bases and J 5 bases, with 13 bases left between them. Here the CDR3 reads CASSLAYRVEETQYF. The CDR3 region has the DNA TGTGCCAGCAGCTTAGCTTACAGGGTGGAGGAGACCCAGTACTTC.

The gene calls are TRBV6-4 and TRBJ1-1; TRBD1 matches at 7 bases. This CDR3 region has 13 residues. CDR1 MRHNA and CDR2 SNTAGT come from the germline V gene. The junction had 4 bases not matched to a gene; V was cut back by 4 bases and J by 5 bases. The DNA for the CDR3 is TGTGCCAGCAGTGCCCTACAGGGGACTGAAGCTTTCTTT. It yields the protein CASSALQGTEAFF.

The CDR3 coding sequence is TGTGCCAGCAGTGCGGGACAGAACTACAATGAGCAGTTCTTC. Translating it yields CASSAGQNYNEQFF. V is TRBV28 and J is TRBJ2-1; a possible D gene is TRBD1 (7 bases). The CDR3 runs 14 residues. The germline gives CDR1 MDHEN, CDR2 SYDVKM. V was shortened by 5 bases and J by 3 bases, with 11 bases between the two germline ends.

The V gene is TRBV6-5, the J gene TRBJ2-5, with 7 bases matching TRBD1. CDR3 length equals 15 residues. J was trimmed by 2 bases and V by 3 bases; bases with no gene match: 6. Germline V gene data show CDR1 as MNHEY and CDR2 as SVGAGI. CDR3 residues: CASSYRQGGQETQYF. The CDR3 coding sequence is TGTGCCAGCAGTTATCGACAGGGTGGTCAAGAGACCCAGTACTTC.

The sample holds a few counts of this clone. The rearrangement links TRBV25-1 to TRBJ1-5, with a weak D call TRBD1 (5 bases). The ends were cut back, 8 bases at V and 7 bases at J, with 12 bases in the middle. From germline, CDR1 is MGHDK and CDR2 SYGVNS. The CDR3 has 12 residues. The CDR3 here is CASGWGGQPQHF. Here the CDR3 DNA reads TGTGCCAGCGGGTGGGGGGGGCAGCCCCAGCATTTT.

This chain links TRBV4-3 with TRBJ2-2; 9 bases align to TRBD2. The CDR3 totals 15 residues. Trimming removed 0 bases from V and 7 bases from J; junction bases left unmatched: 3. Germline lookup yields CDR1 LGHNA and CDR2 YSLEER. The CDR3 is CASSQESGGIGELFF. The DNA of the CDR3 is TGCGCCAGCAGCCAAGAAAGCGGGGGGATCGGGGAGCTGTTTTTT.

The chain uses TRBV5-1 and TRBJ2-1, with a weak D call TRBD2 (5 bases). Germline V gives CDR1 SGHRS, CDR2 YFSETQ. This CDR3 is built from 15 residues. Trimming pared 0 bases from V and 6 bases from J, leaving 13 bases between. The CDR3 spells CASSLAALVGNEQFF. The CDR3 region has the DNA TGCGCCAGCAGCTTGGCCGCACTAGTAGGCAATGAGCAGTTCTTC.

The chain employs TRBV6-6 and TRBJ2-1; TRBD2 matches 9 bases. V lost 6 bases to trimming and J lost 7 bases; unmatched junction nucleotides: 7. Germline V gives CDR1 MNHNY, CDR2 SVGAGI (reference sequence). This CDR3 region has 14 residues. CDR3 amino acids: CASSLGTSQNEQFF. CDR3 DNA: TGTGCCAGCAGCCTTGGGACTAGCCAAAATGAGCAGTTCTTC.

This clone was counted a single time. The chain carries TRBV10-2 and TRBJ2-3; 8 bases agree with TRBD1. CDR1 is WSHSY and CDR2 is SAAADI in the germline V gene. V shed 9 bases, J shed 6 bases, and the junction held 17 bases outside the gene matches. The CDR3 sequence is 16 residues long. The CDR3 DNA reads TGCGCCAGGACATTTACCCACAAGACAGGGGAGGATACGCAGTATTTT. Amino acids: CARTFTHKTGEDTQYF.

The V and J genes are TRBV6-4 and TRBJ2-3; D ambiguous. V gave up 3 bases and J gave up 5 bases, with 9 bases separating them. The germline CDR1 and CDR2 sequences are MRHNA and SNTAGT. CDR3 length: 13 residues. CDR3 region: CASSEQEEDTQYF. DNA for the CDR3: TGTGCCAGCAGTGAGCAGGAAGAAGATACGCAGTATTTT.